The 4 T cell receptor beta chains below all came from one sample that was sequenced in a study of OX40 agonist ivuxolimab in advanced cancers. TCRdb keeps only in-frame clones here, not all; method: immunoSEQ multiplex PCR. The table includes around 50,000 clones, roughly 94% detected once. The input for sequencing was CD4+ or CD8+ T cells sorted from blood, taken in a trial of the OX40 agonist ivuxolimab. Receptor source: an adult with an advanced solid tumor such as melanoma, head and neck, liver or kidney cancer.

The genes are TRBV14 and TRBJ2-7; D not resolved. CDR1 and CDR2 from the germline V gene are SGHDN and FVKESK. The V end was cut by 2 bases, the J end by 3 bases, with 8 bases between. There are 13 residues in the CDR3. The CDR3 region is CASSQSGIYEQYF. CDR3 coding DNA: TGTGCCAGCAGCCAAAGTGGGATCTACGAGCAGTACTTC.

V and J are TRBV28 and TRBJ2-7, with TRBD1 matching 9 bases. Germline V lookup: CDR1 MDHEN, CDR2 SYDVKM. The CDR3 is 14 amino acids. The trim removed 5 bases at V and 3 bases at J, leaving 5 bases unmatched. CDR3 coding DNA: TGTGCCAGCAGTCCTACAGGGGGCGGCTACGAGCAGTACTTC. Amino acid sequence: CASSPTGGGYEQYF.

The chain joins TRBV10-1 to TRBJ2-5; tentatively, D is TRBD1 (5 bases). Germline V gene sequence: CDR1 WNHNN, CDR2 SYGVQD (reference sequence). The CDR3 runs to 14 residues. The germline V and J ends were trimmed by 0 bases and 4 bases, with 9 bases remaining between them. CDR3 nucleotide sequence: TGCGCCAGCAGTGAGTCAGGGGTAACAGAGACCCAGTACTTC. Translated, it gives CASSESGVTETQYF.

The gene calls are TRBV11-2 and TRBJ2-7; 8 bases are a match to TRBD1. V lost 3 bases and J lost 0; bases outside the gene matches: 1. The CDR3 extends over 14 amino acids. Germline values: CDR1 SGHAT, CDR2 FQNNGV. CDR3 protein: CASSFGQGSYEQYF. In nucleotides, the CDR3 is TGTGCCAGCAGCTTCGGACAGGGCTCCTACGAGCAGTACTTC. The variable domain in full, completed from reference TRBV11-2 and TRBJ2-7, reads EAGVAQSPRYKIIEKRQSVAFWCNPISGHATLYWYQQILGQGPKLLIQFQNNGVVDDSQLPKDRFSAERLKGVDSTLKIQPAKLEDSAVYLCASSFGQGSYEQYFGPGTRLTVT.